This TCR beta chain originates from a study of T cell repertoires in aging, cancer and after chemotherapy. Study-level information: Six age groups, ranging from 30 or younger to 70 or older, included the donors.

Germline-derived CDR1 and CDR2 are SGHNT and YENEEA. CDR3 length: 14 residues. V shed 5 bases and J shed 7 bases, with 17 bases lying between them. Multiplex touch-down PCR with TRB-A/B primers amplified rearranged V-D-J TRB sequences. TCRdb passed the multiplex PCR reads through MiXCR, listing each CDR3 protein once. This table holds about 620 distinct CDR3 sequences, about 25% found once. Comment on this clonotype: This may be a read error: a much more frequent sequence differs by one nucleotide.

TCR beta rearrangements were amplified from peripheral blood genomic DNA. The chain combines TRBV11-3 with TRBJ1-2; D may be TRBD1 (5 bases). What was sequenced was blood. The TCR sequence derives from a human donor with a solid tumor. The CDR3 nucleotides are TGTGCCAGCAGCCAATCCGGGACGAGGCTTGGCTACACCTTC. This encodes CASSQSGTRLGYTF.